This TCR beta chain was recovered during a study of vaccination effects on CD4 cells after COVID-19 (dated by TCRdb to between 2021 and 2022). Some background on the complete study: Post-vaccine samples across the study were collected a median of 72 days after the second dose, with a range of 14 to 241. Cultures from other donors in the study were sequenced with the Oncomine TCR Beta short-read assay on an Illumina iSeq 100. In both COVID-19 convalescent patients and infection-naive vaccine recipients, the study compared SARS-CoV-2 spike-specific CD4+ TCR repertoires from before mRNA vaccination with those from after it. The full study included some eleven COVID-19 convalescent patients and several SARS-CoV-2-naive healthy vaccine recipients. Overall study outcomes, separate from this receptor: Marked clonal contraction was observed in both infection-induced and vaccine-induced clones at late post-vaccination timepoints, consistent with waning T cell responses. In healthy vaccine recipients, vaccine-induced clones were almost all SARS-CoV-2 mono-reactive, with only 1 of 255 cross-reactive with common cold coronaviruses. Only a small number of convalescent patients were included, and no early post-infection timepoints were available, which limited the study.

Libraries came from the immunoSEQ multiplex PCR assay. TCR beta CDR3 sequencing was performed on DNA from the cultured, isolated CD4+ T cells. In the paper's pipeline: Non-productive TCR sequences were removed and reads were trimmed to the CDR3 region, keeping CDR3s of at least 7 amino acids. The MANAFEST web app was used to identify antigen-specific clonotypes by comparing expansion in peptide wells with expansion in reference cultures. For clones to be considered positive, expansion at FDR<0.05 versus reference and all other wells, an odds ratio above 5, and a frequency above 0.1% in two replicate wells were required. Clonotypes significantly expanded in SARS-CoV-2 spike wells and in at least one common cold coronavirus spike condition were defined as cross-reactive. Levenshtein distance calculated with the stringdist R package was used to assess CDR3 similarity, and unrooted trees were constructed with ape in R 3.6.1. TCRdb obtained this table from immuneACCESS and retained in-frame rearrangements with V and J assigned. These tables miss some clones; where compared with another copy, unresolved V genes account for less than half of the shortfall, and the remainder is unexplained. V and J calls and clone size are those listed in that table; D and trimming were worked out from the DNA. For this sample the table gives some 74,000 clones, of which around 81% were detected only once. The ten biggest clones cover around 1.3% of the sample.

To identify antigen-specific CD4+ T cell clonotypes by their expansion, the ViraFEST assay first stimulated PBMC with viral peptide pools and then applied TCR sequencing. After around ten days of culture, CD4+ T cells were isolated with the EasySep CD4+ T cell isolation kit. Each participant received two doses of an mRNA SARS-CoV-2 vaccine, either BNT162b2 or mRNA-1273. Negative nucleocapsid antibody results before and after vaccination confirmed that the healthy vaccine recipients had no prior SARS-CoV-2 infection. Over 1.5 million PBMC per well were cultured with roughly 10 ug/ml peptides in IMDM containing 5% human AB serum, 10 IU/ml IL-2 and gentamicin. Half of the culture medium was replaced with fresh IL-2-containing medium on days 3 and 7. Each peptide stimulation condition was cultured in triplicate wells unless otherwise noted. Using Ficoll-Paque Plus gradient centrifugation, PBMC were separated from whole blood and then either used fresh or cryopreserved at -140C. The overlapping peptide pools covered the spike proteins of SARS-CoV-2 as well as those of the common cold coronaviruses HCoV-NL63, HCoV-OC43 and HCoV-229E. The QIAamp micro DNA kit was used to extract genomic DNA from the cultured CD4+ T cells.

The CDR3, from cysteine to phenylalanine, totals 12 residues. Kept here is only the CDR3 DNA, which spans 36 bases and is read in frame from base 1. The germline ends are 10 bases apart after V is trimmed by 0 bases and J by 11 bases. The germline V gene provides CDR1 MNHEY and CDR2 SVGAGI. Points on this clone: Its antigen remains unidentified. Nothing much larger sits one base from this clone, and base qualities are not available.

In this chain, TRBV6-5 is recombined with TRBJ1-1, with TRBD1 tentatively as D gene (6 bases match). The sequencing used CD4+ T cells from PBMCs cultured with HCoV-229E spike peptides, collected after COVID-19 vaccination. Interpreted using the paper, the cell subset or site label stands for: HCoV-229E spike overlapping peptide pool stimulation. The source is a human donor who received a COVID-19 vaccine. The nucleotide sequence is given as TGTGCCAGCAGTTACTCTACAGGGACCGCTTTCTTT. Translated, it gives CASSYSTGTAFF.